These 21 T cell receptor beta chains were all obtained from the same sample, sequenced in a study of shared clonotypes between healthy human individuals. Repertoires were generated with immunoSEQ multiplex PCR, while TCRdb's copy carries only in-frame clones and drops some. The sample lists about 960,000 clones, about 80% occurring once. The sample was memory CD4+ T cells sorted from blood. Documented subset: CD45RA-negative fraction. These receptors originate from a man aged 18 to 35 in good health.

The chain has TRBV2 and TRBJ2-1; tentatively, D is TRBD1 or TRBD2 (5 bases each). Trimming removed 4 bases from V and 8 bases from J, with 12 bases in between. CDR1 is SNHLY, CDR2 FYNNEI, per germline. The CDR3 length is 13 residues. The CDR3 here is CASSGGERYEQFF. The CDR3 DNA reads TGTGCCAGCAGTGGAGGGGAGCGCTATGAGCAGTTCTTC.

A note on this clone: This CDR3 is also generated by other DNA sequences in the sample. The rearrangement joins TRBV18 to TRBJ2-7; 8 positions match TRBD2. With 0 bases clipped from V and 3 bases from J, the junction kept 7 bases outside the gene matches. Germline-derived CDR1 and CDR2 are KGHSH and LQKENI. The CDR3 has 16 residues. This CDR3 is CASSPPGSGGFYEQYF. In nucleotides, the CDR3 is TGTGCCAGCTCACCACCCGGGAGCGGGGGTTTCTACGAGCAGTACTTC.

This clone showed up just a few times. The chain is built from TRBV15 and TRBJ2-5; D remains ambiguous. The CDR3 totals 11 residues. Germline-derived CDR1 and CDR2 are LNHNV and YYDKDF (reference sequence). The V and J ends lost 11 bases and 7 bases respectively, with 14 bases between them. CDR3 sequence reads: CAPAGSGTQYF. DNA for the CDR3: TGTGCCCCCGCCGGTTCCGGGACCCAGTACTTC.

The rearrangement joins TRBV5-4 to TRBJ1-2; D gene uncertain. V dropped 1 base and J dropped 1 base, with 8 bases sitting between them. This CDR3 is built from 14 residues. Germline CDR1 is SGHNT and CDR2 is YYREEE (reference sequence). CDR3 loop: CASSLQKYNYGYTF. The DNA for the CDR3 is TGTGCCAGCAGCTTGCAGAAGTATAACTATGGCTACACCTTC.

This rearrangement joins TRBV7-8 to TRBJ2-5; 7 bases line up with TRBD2. CDR3 length: 15 residues. The V and J ends lost 2 bases and 2 bases, in that order; junction bases with no gene match: 5. The germline gives CDR1 SGHVS, CDR2 FQNEAQ. The CDR3: CASSLKTSLQETQYF. CDR3 DNA: TGTGCCAGCAGCTTAAAGACTAGCCTACAAGAGACCCAGTACTTC.

This clone was seen only once. J is TRBJ2-7 and V is TRBV30; 8 nucleotides align to TRBD1. Germline-derived CDR1 and CDR2 are GTSNPN and SVGIG (reference sequence). The CDR3 totals 15 residues. Trimming cost V 4 bases and J 5 bases; bases outside gene matches: 13. The CDR3 sequence: CAWKRSWDRHHEQYF. CDR3 DNA sequence: TGTGCCTGGAAGAGATCGTGGGACAGGCATCACGAGCAGTACTTC.

The chain combines TRBV29-1 with TRBJ1-2, with a possible D match to TRBD1 (5 bases). The CDR3 spans 13 residues. V lost 2 bases and J 6 bases, leaving 13 bases between the germline ends. Germline V gives CDR1 SQVTM, CDR2 ANQGSEA. CDR3: CSVESGSQDGYTF. CDR3 nucleotides: TGCAGCGTTGAATCGGGGTCACAGGATGGCTACACCTTC. Looking up the rest from reference TRBV29-1 and TRBJ1-2 gives the full variable domain: SAVISQKPSRDICQRGTSLTIQCQVDSQVTMMFWYRQQPGQSLTLIATANQGSEATYESGFVIDKFPISRPNLTFSTLTVSNMSPEDSSIYLCSVESGSQDGYTFGSGTRLTVV.

V gene TRBV5-1 combines with J gene TRBJ2-5; tentatively, D is TRBD1 (5 bases). Trimming pared 0 bases from V and 5 bases from J, leaving 11 bases between. CDR3 size: 14 residues. From germline, CDR1 is SGHRS and CDR2 YFSETQ. CDR3 sequence: CASSLGGRVETQYF. The CDR3 region has the DNA TGCGCCAGCAGCTTGGGGGGCAGGGTCGAGACCCAGTACTTC.

The J gene is TRBJ2-7, the V gene TRBV6-1; D could derive from TRBD1 or TRBD2 (5 bases each). This CDR3 spans 14 amino acids. Germline V gene data show CDR1 as MNHNS and CDR2 as SASEGT. Trimming removed 8 bases at V and 0 bases at J, with 14 bases between. This CDR3 is CASFGAQSSYEQYF. DNA for the CDR3: TGTGCCAGCTTCGGGGCGCAAAGCTCCTACGAGCAGTACTTC.

This chain uses TRBV18 with TRBJ2-4, with D maybe TRBD2 (5 bases). Trimming took 0 bases from V and 9 from J, leaving 12 bases between them. Germline V CDR1 and CDR2: KGHSH, LQKENI. CDR3 size: 14 residues. DNA for the CDR3: TGTGCCAGCTCACCACCCCCCGAAGGGAGCATTCAGTACTTC. Translating it yields CASSPPPEGSIQYF.

This clone was recorded a few times. The chain is built from TRBV30 and TRBJ1-1, with D possibly TRBD1 on 6 matching bases. Trimming pared 0 bases from V and 1 base from J, leaving 9 bases between. CDR3 size: 14 residues. Germline V CDR1 and CDR2: GTSNPN, SVGIG (reference sequence). The CDR3 DNA reads TGTGCCTGGAGTGTACAGGGAGGGAACACTGAAGCTTTCTTT. It translates to CAWSVQGGNTEAFF.

V is TRBV5-1 and J is TRBJ2-5; the match to TRBD2 covers 8 bases. With 0 bases clipped from V and 0 bases from J, the junction kept 10 bases outside the gene matches. CDR3 length equals 18 residues. Germline loops: CDR1 SGHRS, CDR2 YFSETQ. DNA for the CDR3: TGCGCCAGCAGCTTGGTACCCGGAGGCGGGAGGTACCAAGAGACCCAGTACTTC. Translated, it gives CASSLVPGGGRYQETQYF.

The V gene is TRBV28, the J gene TRBJ1-4; D may be TRBD1 (5 bases). Trimming shortened V by 6 bases and J by 5 bases, and 16 bases separated the two germline ends. This CDR3 region has 15 residues. Per the germline V gene, CDR1 is MDHEN and CDR2 is SYDVKM. This CDR3 reads CASSTSGVGNEKLFF. CDR3 bases: TGTGCCAGCAGCACTTCGGGGGTCGGGAATGAAAAACTGTTTTTT.

The rearrangement links TRBV6-5 to TRBJ2-1; D uncertain. The germline V gene encodes CDR1 MNHEY and CDR2 SVGAGI. Trimming removed 5 bases from V and 6 bases from J, with 5 bases in between. CDR3 length equals 11 residues. As DNA, the CDR3 is TGTGCCAGCAGTGAGGTCAATGAGCAGTTCTTC. Translation: CASSEVNEQFF.

The chain recombines TRBV5-1 with TRBJ1-1; no firm D call. CDR1 and CDR2 from the germline V gene are SGHRS and YFSETQ. The CDR3 has 16 residues. The germline V and J ends were trimmed by 2 bases and 4 bases, with 18 bases remaining between them. The CDR3 sequence: CASSFSTTSEGTEAFF. For the CDR3, the DNA is TGCGCCAGCAGCTTTTCGACCACGTCTGAGGGCACTGAAGCTTTCTTT. Full variable domain (missing parts from reference TRBV5-1 and TRBJ1-1): KAGVTQTPRYLIKTRGQQVTLSCSPISGHRSVSWYQQTPGQGLQFLFEYFSETQRNKGNFPGRFSGRQFSNSRSEMNVSTLELGDSALYLCASSFSTTSEGTEAFFGQGTRLTVV.

This sequence joins TRBV9 and TRBJ2-3; 10 bases are a match to TRBD2. This CDR3 is built from 12 residues. V lost 3 bases and J lost 13; bases outside the gene matches: 5. Germline assignment: CDR1 SGDLS and CDR2 YYNGEE. CDR3 protein: CASSGTSGIEYF. The CDR3 DNA sequence: TGTGCCAGCAGCGGGACTAGCGGAATAGAGTATTTT.

V is TRBV11-3 and J is TRBJ2-7; a weak D match, TRBD1 (7 bases). The CDR3 is 16 residues long. V was trimmed by 7 bases and J by 1 base, leaving 20 bases between them. CDR1 and CDR2 (germline): SGHNT, YENEEA. The CDR3 DNA follows: TGTGCCAGCAACACACCTCGGAGGGGGCCTTCCTACGAGCAGTACTTC. It codes for CASNTPRRGPSYEQYF.

This clone was found once. The chain is built from TRBV4-1 and TRBJ2-5; tentative D call: TRBD2 (7 bases). V lost 4 bases and J lost 0, with 15 bases in between. The germline gives CDR1 MGHRA, CDR2 YSYEKL. CDR3 length: 16 amino acids. CDR3 loop: CASSRMAGAYQETQYF. CDR3 bases: TGCGCCAGCAGCCGGATGGCGGGGGCGTACCAAGAGACCCAGTACTTC.

Of note for this clone: Germline and junction disagree at one end, which may indicate a read error. The chain recombines TRBV4-2 with TRBJ2-3; D is possibly TRBD1 (6 bases). CDR3 length equals 14 residues. In germline, CDR1 is LGHNA, CDR2 YNFKEQ. Here the CDR3 reads CASSQVSLDSPRLF. CDR3 nucleotides: TGTGCCAGCAGCCAAGTAAGTTTGGACAGTCCGAGGCTGTTT.

This chain links TRBV18 with TRBJ1-1, with D unresolved. Trimming took 4 bases from V and 0 from J, leaving 9 bases between them. Germline lookup yields CDR1 KGHSH and CDR2 LQKENI. The CDR3 has 14 residues. The CDR3 region has the DNA TGTGCCAGCTCACAGGAAGTTTTGAACACTGAAGCTTTCTTT. This codes for CASSQEVLNTEAFF.

In nucleotides, the CDR3 is TGTGCCAGCAGTATACAGGGCTCCATGGAGACCCAGTACTTC. Its translation: CASSIQGSMETQYF. This chain joins TRBV6-1 and TRBJ2-5; TRBD1 might be the D (6 bases). Germline V CDR1 and CDR2: MNHNS, SASEGT. With 5 bases removed from V and 5 bases from J, the gap between germline ends came to 15 bases. This CDR3 comprises 14 residues.